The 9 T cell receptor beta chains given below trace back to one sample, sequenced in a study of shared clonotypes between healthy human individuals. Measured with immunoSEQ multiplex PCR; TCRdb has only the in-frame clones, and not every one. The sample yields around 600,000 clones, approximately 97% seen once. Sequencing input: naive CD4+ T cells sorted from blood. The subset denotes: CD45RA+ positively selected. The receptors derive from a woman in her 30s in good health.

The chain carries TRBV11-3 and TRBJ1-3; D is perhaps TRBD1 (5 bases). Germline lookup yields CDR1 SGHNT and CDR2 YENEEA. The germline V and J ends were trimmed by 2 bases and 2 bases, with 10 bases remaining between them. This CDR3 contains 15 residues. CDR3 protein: CASSLSGSTGNTIYF. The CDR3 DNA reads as TGTGCCAGCAGCTTATCAGGGTCAACTGGAAACACCATATATTTT.

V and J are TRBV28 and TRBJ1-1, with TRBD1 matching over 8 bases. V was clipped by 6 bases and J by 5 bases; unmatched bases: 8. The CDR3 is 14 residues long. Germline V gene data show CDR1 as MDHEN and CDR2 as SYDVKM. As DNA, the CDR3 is TGTGCCAGCAGGCGTCGACAGGGGTTGACTGAAGCTTTCTTT. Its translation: CASRRRQGLTEAFF.

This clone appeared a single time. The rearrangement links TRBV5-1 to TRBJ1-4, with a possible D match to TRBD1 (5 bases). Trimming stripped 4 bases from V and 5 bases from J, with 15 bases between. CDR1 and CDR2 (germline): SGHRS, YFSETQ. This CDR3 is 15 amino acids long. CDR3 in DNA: TGCGCCAGCAGCAGAACCGGGACGGTCAATGAAAAACTGTTTTTT. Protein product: CASSRTGTVNEKLFF.

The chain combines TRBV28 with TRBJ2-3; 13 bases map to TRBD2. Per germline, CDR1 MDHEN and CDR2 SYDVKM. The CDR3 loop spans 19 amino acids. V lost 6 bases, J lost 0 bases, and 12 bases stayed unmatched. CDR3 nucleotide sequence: TGTGCCAGCAGGCCGACTAGCGGGAGGACCGGTTTGAGCACAGATACGCAGTATTTT. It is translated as CASRPTSGRTGLSTDTQYF.

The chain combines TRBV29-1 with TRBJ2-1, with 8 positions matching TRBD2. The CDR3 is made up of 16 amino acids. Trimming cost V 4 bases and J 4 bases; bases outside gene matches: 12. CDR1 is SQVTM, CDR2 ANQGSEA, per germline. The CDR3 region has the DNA TGCAGCGTTGTCCTCGTGGGTAGCGGGGTATACAATGAGCAGTTCTTC. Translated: CSVVLVGSGVYNEQFF.

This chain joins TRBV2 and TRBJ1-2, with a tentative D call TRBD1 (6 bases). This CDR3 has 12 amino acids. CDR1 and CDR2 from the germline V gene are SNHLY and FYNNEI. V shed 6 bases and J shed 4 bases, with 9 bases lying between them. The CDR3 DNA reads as TGTGCCAGCAGCGACAGGATCTATGGCTACACCTTC. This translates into CASSDRIYGYTF.

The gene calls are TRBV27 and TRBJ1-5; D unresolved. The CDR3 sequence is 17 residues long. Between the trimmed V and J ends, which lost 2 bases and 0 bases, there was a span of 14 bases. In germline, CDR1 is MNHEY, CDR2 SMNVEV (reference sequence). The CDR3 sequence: CASSLRYSRASNQPQHF. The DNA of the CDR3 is TGTGCCAGCAGTTTAAGATATTCCAGAGCTAGCAATCAGCCCCAGCATTTT.

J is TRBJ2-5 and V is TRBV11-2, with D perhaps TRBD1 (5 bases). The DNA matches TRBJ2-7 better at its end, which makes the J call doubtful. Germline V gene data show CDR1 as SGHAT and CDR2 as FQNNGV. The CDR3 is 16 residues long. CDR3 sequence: CASSQIQGRPFHEQYF. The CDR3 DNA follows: TGTGCCAGCAGCCAGATCCAGGGCCGGCCCTTTCACGAGCAGTACTTC.

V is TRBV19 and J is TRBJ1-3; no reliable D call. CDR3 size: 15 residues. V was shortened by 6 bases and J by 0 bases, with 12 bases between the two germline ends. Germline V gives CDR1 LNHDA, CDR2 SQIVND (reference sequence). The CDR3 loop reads CASRPSPSSGNTIYF. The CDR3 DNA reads TGTGCCAGTAGACCTTCCCCGAGCTCTGGAAACACCATATATTTT.